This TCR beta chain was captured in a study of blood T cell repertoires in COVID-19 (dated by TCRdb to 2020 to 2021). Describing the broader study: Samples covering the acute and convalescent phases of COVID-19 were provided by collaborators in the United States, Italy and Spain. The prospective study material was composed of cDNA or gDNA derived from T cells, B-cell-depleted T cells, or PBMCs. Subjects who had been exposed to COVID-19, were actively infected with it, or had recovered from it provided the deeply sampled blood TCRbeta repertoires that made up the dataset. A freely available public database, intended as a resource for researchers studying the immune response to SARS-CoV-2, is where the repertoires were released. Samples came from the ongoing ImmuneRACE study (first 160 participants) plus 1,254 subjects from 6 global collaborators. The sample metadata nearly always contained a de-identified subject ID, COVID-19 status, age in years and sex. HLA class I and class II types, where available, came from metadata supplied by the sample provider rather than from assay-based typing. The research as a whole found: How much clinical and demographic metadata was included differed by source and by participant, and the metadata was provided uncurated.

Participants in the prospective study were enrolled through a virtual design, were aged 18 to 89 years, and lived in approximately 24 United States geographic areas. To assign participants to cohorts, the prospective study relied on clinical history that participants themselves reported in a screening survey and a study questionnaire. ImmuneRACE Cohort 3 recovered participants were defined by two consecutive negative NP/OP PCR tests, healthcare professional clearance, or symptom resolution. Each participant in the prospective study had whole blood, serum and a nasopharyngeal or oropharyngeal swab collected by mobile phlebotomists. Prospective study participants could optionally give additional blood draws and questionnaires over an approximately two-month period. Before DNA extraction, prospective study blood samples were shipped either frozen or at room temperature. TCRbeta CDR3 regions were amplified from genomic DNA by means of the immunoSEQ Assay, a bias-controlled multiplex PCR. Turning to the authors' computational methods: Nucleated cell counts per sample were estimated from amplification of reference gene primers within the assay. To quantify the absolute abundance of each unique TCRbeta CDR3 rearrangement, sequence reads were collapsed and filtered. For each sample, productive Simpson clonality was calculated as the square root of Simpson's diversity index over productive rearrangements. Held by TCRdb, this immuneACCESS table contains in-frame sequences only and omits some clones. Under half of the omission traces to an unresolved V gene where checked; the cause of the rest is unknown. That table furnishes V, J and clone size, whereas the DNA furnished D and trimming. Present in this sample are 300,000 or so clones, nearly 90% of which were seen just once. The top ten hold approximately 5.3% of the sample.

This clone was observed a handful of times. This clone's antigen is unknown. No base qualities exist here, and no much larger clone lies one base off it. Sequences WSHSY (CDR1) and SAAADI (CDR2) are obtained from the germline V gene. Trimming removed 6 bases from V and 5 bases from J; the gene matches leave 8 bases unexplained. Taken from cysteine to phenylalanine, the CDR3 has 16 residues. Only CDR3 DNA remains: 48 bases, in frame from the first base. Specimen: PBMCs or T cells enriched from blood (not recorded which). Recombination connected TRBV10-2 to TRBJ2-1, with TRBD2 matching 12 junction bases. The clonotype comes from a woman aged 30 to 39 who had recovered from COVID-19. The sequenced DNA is TGCGCCAGCAGGGCTAGCGGGGGGGCCGGGGACAATGAGCAGTTCTTC. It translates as CASRASGGAGDNEQFF.